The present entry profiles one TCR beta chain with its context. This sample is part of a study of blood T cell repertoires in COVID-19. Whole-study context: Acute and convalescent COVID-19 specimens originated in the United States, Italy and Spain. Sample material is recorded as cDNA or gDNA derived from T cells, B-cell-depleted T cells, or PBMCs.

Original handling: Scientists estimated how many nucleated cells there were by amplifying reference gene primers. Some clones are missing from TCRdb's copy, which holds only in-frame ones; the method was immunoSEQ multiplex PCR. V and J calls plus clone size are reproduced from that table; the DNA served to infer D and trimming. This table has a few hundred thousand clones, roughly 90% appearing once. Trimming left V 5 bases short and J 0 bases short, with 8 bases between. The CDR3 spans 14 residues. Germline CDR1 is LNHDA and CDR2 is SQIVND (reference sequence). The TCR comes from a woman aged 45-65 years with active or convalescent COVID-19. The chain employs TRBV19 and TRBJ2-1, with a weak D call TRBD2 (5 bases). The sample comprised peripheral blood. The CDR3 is CASSLGSSYNEQFF. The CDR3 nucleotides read TGTGCCAGTAGTCTAGGGAGCTCCTACAATGAGCAGTTCTTC.